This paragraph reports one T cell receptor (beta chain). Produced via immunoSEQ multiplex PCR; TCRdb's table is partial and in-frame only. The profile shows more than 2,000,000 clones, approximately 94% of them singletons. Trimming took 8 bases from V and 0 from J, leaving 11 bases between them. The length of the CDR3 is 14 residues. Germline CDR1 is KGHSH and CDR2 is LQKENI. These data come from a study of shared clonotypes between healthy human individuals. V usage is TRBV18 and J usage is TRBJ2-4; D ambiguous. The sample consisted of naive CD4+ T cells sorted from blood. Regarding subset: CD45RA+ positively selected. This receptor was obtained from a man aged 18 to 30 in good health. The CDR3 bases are TGTGCCAGCCGCGGCAGACTAGCCAAAAACATTCAGTACTTC. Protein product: CASRGRLAKNIQYF.